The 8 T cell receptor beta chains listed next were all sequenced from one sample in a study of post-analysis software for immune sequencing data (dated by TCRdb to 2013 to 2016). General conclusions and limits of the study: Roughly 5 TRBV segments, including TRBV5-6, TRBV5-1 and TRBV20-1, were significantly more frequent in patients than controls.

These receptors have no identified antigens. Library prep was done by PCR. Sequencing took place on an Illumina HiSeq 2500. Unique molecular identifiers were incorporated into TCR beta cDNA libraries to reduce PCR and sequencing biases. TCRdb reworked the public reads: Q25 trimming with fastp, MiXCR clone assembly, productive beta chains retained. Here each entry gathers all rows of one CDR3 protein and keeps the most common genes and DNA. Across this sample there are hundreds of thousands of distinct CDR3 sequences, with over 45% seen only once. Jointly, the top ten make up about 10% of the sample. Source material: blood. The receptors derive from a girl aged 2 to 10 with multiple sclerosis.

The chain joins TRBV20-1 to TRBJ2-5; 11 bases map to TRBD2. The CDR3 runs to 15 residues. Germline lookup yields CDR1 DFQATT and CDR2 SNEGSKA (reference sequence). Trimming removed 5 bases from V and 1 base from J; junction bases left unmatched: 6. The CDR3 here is CSALTGTSGQETQYF. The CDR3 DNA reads TGCAGTGCTTTGACCGGGACTAGCGGCCAAGAGACCCAGTACTTC.

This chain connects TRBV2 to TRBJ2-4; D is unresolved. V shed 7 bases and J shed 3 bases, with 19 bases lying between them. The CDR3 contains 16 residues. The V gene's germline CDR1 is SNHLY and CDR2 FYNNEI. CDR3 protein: CASIRGPPWVKNIQYF. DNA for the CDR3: TGTGCCAGCATAAGAGGCCCCCCGTGGGTCAAAAACATTCAGTACTTC.

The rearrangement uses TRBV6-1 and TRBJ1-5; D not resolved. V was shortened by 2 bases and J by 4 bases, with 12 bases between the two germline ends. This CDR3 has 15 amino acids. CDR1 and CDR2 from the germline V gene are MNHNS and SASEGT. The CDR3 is CASSELRRLNQPQHF. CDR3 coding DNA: TGTGCCAGCAGTGAATTGCGCAGGCTTAATCAGCCCCAGCATTTT.

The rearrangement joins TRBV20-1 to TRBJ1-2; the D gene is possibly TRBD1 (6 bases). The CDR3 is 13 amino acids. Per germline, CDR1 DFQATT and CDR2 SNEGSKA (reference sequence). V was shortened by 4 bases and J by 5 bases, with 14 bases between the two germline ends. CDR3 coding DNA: TGCAGTGCTACAAAGGGGGACAATTATGGCTACACCTTC. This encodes CSATKGDNYGYTF.

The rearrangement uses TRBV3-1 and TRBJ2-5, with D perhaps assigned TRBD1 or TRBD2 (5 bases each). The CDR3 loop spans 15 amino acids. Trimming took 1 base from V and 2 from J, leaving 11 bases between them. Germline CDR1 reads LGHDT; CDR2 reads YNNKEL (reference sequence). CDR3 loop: CASSQGERQQETQYF. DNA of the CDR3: TGTGCCAGCAGCCAAGGGGAGCGACAGCAAGAGACCCAGTACTTC.

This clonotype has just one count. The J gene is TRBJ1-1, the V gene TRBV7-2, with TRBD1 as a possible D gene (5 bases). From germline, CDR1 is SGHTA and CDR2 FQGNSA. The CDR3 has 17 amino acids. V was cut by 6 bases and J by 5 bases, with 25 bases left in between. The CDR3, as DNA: TGTGCCAGCAGTTCAGCTTACCCCTGGGGGGTAGGGACTGAAGCTTTCTTT. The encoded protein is CASSSAYPWGVGTEAFF.

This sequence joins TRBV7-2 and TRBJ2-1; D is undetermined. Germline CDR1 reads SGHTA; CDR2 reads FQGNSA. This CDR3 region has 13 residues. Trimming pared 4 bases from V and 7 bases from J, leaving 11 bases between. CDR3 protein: CASSSLLRNEQFF. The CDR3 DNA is TGTGCCAGCAGCTCCTTACTGAGGAATGAGCAGTTCTTC.

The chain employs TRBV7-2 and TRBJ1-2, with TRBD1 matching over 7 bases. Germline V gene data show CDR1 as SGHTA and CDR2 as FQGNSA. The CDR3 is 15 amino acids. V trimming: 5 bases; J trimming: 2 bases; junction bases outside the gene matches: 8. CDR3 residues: CASSRQGGLNYGYTF. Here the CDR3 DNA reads TGTGCCAGCAGCCGACAGGGCGGATTAAACTATGGCTACACCTTC.